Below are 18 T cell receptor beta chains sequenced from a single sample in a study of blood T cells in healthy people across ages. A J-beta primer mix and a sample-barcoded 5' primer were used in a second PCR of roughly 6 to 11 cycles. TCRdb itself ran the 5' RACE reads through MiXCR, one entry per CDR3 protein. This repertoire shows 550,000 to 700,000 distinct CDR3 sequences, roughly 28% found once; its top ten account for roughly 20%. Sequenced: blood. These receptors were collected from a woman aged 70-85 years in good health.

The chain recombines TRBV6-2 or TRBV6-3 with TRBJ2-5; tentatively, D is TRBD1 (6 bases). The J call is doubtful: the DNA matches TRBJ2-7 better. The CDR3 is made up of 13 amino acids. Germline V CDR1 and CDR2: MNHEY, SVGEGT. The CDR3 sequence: CASTLQGVGEQYF. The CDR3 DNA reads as TGTGCCAGCACCTTACAGGGTGTCGGCGAGCAGTACTTC.

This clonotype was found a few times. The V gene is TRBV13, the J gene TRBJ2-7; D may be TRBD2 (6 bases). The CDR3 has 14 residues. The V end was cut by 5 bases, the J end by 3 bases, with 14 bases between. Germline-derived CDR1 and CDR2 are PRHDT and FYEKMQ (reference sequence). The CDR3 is CASSVSATSYEQYF. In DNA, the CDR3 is TGTGCCAGCAGCGTATCGGCGACTAGCTACGAGCAGTACTTC.

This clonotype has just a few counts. The CDR3 spells CASSPDTGLNTEAFF. Written as DNA, the CDR3 is TGTGCCAGCAGCCCAGACACAGGGTTGAACACTGAAGCTTTCTTT. This rearrangement joins TRBV9 to TRBJ1-1; possibly TRBD1 for D (6 bases). The CDR3 runs to 15 residues. Germline values: CDR1 SGDLS, CDR2 YYNGEE. Trimming took 4 bases from V and 0 from J, leaving 13 bases between them.

For the CDR3, the DNA is TGTGCCACCAGCATAGGGGGTGAGGAAGAAAAACTGTTTTTT. This gives the protein CATSIGGEEEKLFF. V and J are TRBV15 and TRBJ1-4, with D perhaps matching TRBD1 (6 bases). Germline values: CDR1 LNHNV, CDR2 YYDKDF (reference sequence). Between the trimmed V and J ends, which lost 4 bases and 8 bases, there was a span of 14 bases. The CDR3 is 14 residues long.

CDR3 in DNA: TGTGCCAGCAGCCAAGGACAGGCGAAGAACACTGAAGCTTTCTTT. Its translation is CASSQGQAKNTEAFF. This sequence joins TRBV3-1 and TRBJ1-1; weak D call: TRBD1 (6 bases). The CDR3 spans 15 residues. Germline V gene data show CDR1 as LGHDT and CDR2 as YNNKEL (reference sequence). Trimming removed 1 base at V and 1 base at J, with 10 bases between.

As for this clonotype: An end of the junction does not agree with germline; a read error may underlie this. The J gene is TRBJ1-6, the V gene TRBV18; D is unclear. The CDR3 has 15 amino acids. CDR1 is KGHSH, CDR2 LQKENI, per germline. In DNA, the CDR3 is TGTGCCAGCTCAGAGGTCAACTCCTGTAATTCACCCCTCCACTTT. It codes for CASSEVNSCNSPLHF.

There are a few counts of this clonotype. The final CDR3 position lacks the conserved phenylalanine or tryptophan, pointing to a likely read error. Here the CDR3 DNA reads TGCAGCGTTCGCAGCGGGGGGGGCAAAAACATTCAGTACCTC. Amino acids: CSVRSGGGKNIQYL. The chain has TRBV29-1 and TRBJ2-4; 10 nucleotides match TRBD2. The CDR3 runs to 14 residues. Germline lookup yields CDR1 SQVTM and CDR2 ANQGSEA. V trimming: 5 bases; J trimming: 3 bases; junction bases outside the gene matches: 4.

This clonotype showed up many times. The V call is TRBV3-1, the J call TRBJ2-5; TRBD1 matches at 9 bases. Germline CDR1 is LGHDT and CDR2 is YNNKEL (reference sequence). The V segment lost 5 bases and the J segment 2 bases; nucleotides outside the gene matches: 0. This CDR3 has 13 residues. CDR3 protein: CASSDRGQETQYF. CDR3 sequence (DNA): TGTGCCAGCAGCGACAGGGGGCAAGAGACCCAGTACTTC.

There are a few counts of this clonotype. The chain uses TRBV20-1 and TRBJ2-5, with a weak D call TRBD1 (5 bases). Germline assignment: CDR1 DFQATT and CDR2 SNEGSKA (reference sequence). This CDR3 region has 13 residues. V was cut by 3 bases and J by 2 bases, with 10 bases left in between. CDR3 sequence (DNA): TGCAGTGCTAGCACGTCAGGGCAAGAGACCCAGTACTTC. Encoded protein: CSASTSGQETQYF.

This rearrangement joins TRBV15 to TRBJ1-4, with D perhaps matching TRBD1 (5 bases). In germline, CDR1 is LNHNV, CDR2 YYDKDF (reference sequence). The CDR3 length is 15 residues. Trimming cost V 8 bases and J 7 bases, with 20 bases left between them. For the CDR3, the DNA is TGTGCCACCCGCCCAGGGAGGCAATCTCGTGAAAAACTGTTTTTT. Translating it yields CATRPGRQSREKLFF. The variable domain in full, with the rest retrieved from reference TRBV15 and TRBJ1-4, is DAMVIQNPRYQVTQFGKPVTLSCSQTLNHNVMYWYQQKSSQAPKLLFHYYDKDFNNEADTPDNFQSRRPNTSFCFLDIRSPGLGDTAMYLCATRPGRQSREKLFFGSGTQLSVL.

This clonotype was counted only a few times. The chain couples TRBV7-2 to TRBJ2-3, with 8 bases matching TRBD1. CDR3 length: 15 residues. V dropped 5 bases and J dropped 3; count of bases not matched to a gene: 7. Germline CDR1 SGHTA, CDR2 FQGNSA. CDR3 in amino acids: CASSPGQGATDTQYF. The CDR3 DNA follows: TGTGCCAGCAGCCCAGGACAGGGCGCGACAGATACGCAGTATTTT.

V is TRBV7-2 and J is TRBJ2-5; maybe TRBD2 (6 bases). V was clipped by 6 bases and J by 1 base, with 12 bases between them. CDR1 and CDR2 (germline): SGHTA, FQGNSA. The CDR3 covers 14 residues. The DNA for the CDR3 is TGTGCCAGCAGTCGGGACTGGAGCCAAGAGACCCAGTACTTC. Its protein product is CASSRDWSQETQYF.

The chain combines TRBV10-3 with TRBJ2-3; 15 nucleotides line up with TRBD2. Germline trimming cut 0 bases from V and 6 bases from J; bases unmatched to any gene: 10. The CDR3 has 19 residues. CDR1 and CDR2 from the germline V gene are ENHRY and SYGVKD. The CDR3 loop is CAISESTGLAGGSHDTQYF. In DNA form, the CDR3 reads TGTGCCATCAGTGAGTCGACGGGACTAGCGGGGGGATCCCATGATACGCAGTATTTT.

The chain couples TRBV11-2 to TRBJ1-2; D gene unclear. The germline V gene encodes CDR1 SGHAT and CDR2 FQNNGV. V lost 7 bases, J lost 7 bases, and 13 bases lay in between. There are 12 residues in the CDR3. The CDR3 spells CASTPGGGGYTF. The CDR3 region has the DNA TGTGCCAGCACTCCCGGTGGAGGTGGCTACACCTTC.

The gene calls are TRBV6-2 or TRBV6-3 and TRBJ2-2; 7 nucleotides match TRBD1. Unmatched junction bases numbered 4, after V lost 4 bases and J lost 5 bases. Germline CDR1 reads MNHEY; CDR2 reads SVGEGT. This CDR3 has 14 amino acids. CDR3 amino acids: CASSFDRATGELFF. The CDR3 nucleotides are TGTGCCAGCAGTTTCGACAGGGCAACCGGGGAGCTGTTTTTT.

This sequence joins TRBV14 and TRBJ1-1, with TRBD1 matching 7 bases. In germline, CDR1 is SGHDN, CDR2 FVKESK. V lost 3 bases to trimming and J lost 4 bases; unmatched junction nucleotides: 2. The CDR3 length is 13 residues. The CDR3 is CASSQDRFTEAFF. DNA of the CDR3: TGTGCCAGCAGCCAGGACAGGTTCACTGAAGCTTTCTTT. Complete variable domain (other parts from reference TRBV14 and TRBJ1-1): EAGVTQFPSHSVIEKGQTVTLRCDPISGHDNLYWYRRVMGKEIKFLLHFVKESKQDESGMPNNRFLAERTGGTYSTLKVQPAELEDSGVYFCASSQDRFTEAFFGQGTRLTVV.

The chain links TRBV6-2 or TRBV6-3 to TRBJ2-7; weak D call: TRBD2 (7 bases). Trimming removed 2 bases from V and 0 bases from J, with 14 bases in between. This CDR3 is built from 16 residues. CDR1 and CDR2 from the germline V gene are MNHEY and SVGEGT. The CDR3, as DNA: TGTGCCAGCAGTTACATTGCGGGGGCCTTCTCCTACGAGCAGTACTTC. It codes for CASSYIAGAFSYEQYF.

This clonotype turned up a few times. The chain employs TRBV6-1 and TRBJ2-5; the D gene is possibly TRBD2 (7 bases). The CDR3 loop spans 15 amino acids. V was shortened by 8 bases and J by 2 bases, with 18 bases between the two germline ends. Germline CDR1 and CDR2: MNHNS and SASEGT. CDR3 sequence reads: CASQPGRGGQETQYF. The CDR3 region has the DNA TGTGCCAGCCAACCGGGCAGGGGAGGGCAAGAGACCCAGTACTTC.